The rows below give T cell receptor beta chains drawn from one sample of a study of cytotoxic CD8 clonotypes in ibrutinib-treated CLL. Sequencing used immunoSEQ multiplex PCR; TCRdb keeps in-frame clones, though not all of them. The sample comprises 140,000 or so clones, about four fifths of which are singletons, and more than 10% rests with the top ten. This specimen was PBMCs, taken after 12 months of ibrutinib treatment. These receptors were obtained from a human donor with chronic lymphocytic leukemia. Each CDR3 is given with its conserved first and last residue. A D gene is named only where the DNA matches it firmly. Rows may omit the clone size; those that give it use once, few, many or a size class.

12 | NA | NA | TRBJ2-2 | TRBV5-1 | CASSLEGGELFF | TGCGCCAGCAGCTTAGAGGGAGGGGAGCTGTTTTTT
18 | NA | NA | TRBJ2-5 | TRBV4-1 | CASSQDQRGASGQETQYF | TGCGCCAGCAGCCAAGATCAAAGGGGGGCTAGCGGACAAGAGACCCAGTACTTC
11 | NA | NA | TRBJ1-1 | TRBV20-1 | CSAREYTEAFF | TGCAGTGCTAGGGAATACACTGAAGCTTTCTTT
15 | NA | NA | TRBJ1-5 | TRBV28 | CASSLVPEINQPQHF | TGTGCCAGCAGTTTAGTACCGGAAATCAATCAGCCCCAGCATTTT
16 | TRBD2 | NA | TRBJ2-1 | TRBV4-1 | CASSQQTSGRYNEQFF | TGCGCCAGCAGCCAACAAACTAGCGGGAGGTACAATGAGCAGTTCTTC
19 | NA | NA | TRBJ2-1 | TRBV18 | CASSRTGFFAANSYNEQFF | TGTGCCAGCTCACGAACAGGGTTTTTCGCGGCAAACTCCTACAATGAGCAGTTCTTC
16 | TRBD1 | few | TRBJ2-7 | TRBV4-2 | CASSQGLRDRAYEQYF | TGTGCCAGCAGCCAAGGACTCCGGGACAGGGCTTACGAGCAGTACTTC
15 | TRBD2 | NA | TRBJ2-2 | TRBV7-8 | CASSLWTSRFGELFF | TGTGCCAGCAGCTTATGGACTAGCAGGTTCGGGGAGCTGTTTTTT
13 | NA | few | TRBJ1-2 | TRBV7-9 | CASSGGNPGGYTF | TGTGCCAGCAGCGGCGGGAACCCGGGGGGCTACACCTTC
16 | NA | NA | TRBJ1-3 | TRBV5-1 | CASSFGAGNSGNTIYF | TGCGCCAGCAGCTTCGGCGCTGGGAACTCTGGAAACACCATATATTTT
14 | NA | NA | TRBJ2-1 | TRBV9 | CASSGGSSYNEQFF | TGTGCCAGCAGCGGCGGTAGCTCCTACAATGAGCAGTTCTTC
16 | NA | once | TRBJ2-4 | TRBV7-6 | CASSPWAREAKNIQYF | TGTGCCAGCAGCCCCTGGGCCCGGGAGGCCAAAAACATTCAGTACTTC
14 | NA | once | TRBJ2-7 | TRBV25-1 | CASSTRDRIYEQYF | TGTGCCAGCAGTACGCGGGACCGTATCTACGAGCAGTACTTC
12 | TRBD2 | NA | TRBJ2-1 | TRBV5-8 | CARTSGMGEQFF | TGTGCCAGGACTAGCGGGATGGGGGAGCAGTTCTTC
16 | TRBD2 | NA | TRBJ2-1 | TRBV11-3 | CASSSGTSGTYNEQFF | TGTGCCAGCAGCTCGGGGACTAGCGGAACCTACAATGAGCAGTTCTTC
16 | TRBD2 | once | TRBJ2-1 | TRBV7-4 | CASNPTASGANNEQFF | TGTGCCAGCAACCCCACGGCAAGCGGGGCCAACAATGAGCAGTTCTTC
14 | NA | NA | TRBJ2-2 | TRBV7-9 | CASSRTGYTGELFF | TGTGCCAGCAGTCGTACAGGGTACACCGGGGAGCTGTTTTTT
17 | NA | NA | TRBJ2-6 | TRBV29-1 | CSVETRGLTSGANVLTF | TGCAGCGTTGAAACCAGGGGACTGACCTCTGGGGCCAACGTCCTGACTTTC
12 | NA | few | TRBJ2-3 | TRBV10-3 | CAISESVDTQYF | TGTGCCATCAGTGAGTCGGTAGATACGCAGTATTTT
13 | TRBD1 | NA | TRBJ2-7 | TRBV15 | CATSPRTGSEQYF | TGTGCCACCAGCCCGCGGACAGGCAGCGAGCAGTACTTC
12 | NA | once | TRBJ1-1 | TRBV28 | CASSLKGPAAFF | TGTGCCAGCAGTTTAAAAGGGCCCGCAGCTTTCTTT
14 | TRBD1 | NA | TRBJ1-2 | TRBV6-5 | CASSTVGTGEGYTF | TGTGCCAGCAGCACCGTAGGGACAGGGGAAGGCTACACCTTC
14 | NA | few | TRBJ2-3 | TRBV19 | CASNSILNKDTQYF | TGTGCCAGTAATAGCATACTAAATAAGGATACGCAGTATTTT
19 | TRBD2 | NA | TRBJ2-3 | TRBV10-1 | CASSEEQTWLAGGTDTQYF | TGCGCCAGCAGTGAGGAGCAGACGTGGCTAGCGGGAGGAACAGATACGCAGTATTTT
18 | TRBD2 | NA | TRBJ2-1 | TRBV14 | CASSHYGTSGSFHNEQFF | TGTGCCAGCAGCCATTACGGGACTAGCGGGAGTTTCCACAATGAGCAGTTCTTC
13 | NA | NA | TRBJ1-5 | TRBV6-5 | CASSYYSGQPQHF | TGTGCCAGCAGTTACTATTCCGGTCAGCCCCAGCATTTT
21 | TRBD2 | NA | TRBJ2-1 | TRBV4-2 | CASSQDNLRTSGPLIYNEQFF | TGTGCCAGCAGCCAAGACAACCTGAGGACTAGCGGGCCCCTAATTTACAATGAGCAGTTCTTC
16 | TRBD2 | NA | TRBJ2-7 | TRBV2 | CASISGTSGTSYEQYF | TGTGCCAGCATTTCCGGGACTAGCGGGACTTCCTACGAGCAGTACTTC
12 | TRBD2 | once | TRBJ2-5 | TRBV2 | CASSPTSGRPYF | TGTGCCAGCAGTCCGACTAGCGGGAGGCCCTACTTC
18 | TRBD1 | NA | TRBJ2-7 | TRBV7-2 | CASSLVGTFGTGGHEQYF | TGTGCCAGCAGCTTAGTCGGCACCTTTGGAACAGGGGGCCACGAGCAGTACTTC
14 | NA | NA | TRBJ2-5 | TRBV6-5 | CASSYGGSQETQYF | TGTGCCAGCAGTTACGGGGGGTCCCAAGAGACCCAGTACTTC
14 | TRBD1 | NA | TRBJ1-5 | TRBV15 | CATSPSRGPRAQHF | TGTGCCACCAGCCCTAGCAGGGGGCCGCGGGCCCAGCATTTT
15 | TRBD2 | NA | TRBJ2-7 | TRBV5-8 | CASSLGTSGSYEQYF | TGTGCCAGCAGCCTCGGGACTAGCGGGTCCTACGAGCAGTACTTC
14 | TRBD1 | NA | TRBJ2-7 | TRBV2 | CASREQGVMSEQYF | TGTGCCAGCAGGGAACAGGGGGTAATGTCGGAGCAGTACTTC
14 | NA | NA | TRBJ2-7 | TRBV10-3 | CASTALTGPHEQYF | TGTGCCAGCACCGCTCTGACAGGTCCCCACGAGCAGTACTTC
16 | TRBD2 | NA | TRBJ2-7 | TRBV4-1 | CASSQERTRSSYEQYF | TGCGCCAGCAGCCAAGAAAGGACTAGGAGTTCGTACGAGCAGTACTTC